Below, 12 T cell receptor beta chains from the same sample are listed, as sequenced in a study of cytomegalovirus exposure and HLA in healthy donors. The PCR had 60 Vbeta and 13 Jbeta primers. Assay used: immunoSEQ multiplex PCR; TCRdb lists only in-frame clones, some missing. The table lists tens of thousands of clones, with 3% to 4% in the top ten. What was sequenced was PBMCs. These TCRs come from a female donor in good health and CMV-seropositive.

The chain is built from TRBV7-9 and TRBJ2-5; 8 bases map to TRBD1. Germline V gives CDR1 SEHNR, CDR2 FQNEAQ (reference sequence). V dropped 7 bases and J dropped 1; count of bases not matched to a gene: 8. The CDR3 extends over 15 amino acids. The CDR3 loop is CASTRTGSGQETQYF. The CDR3, as DNA: TGTGCCAGCACGCGGACAGGGAGCGGCCAAGAGACCCAGTACTTC.

This rearrangement joins TRBV4-1 to TRBJ2-3; 10 bases align to TRBD2. Germline CDR1 is MGHRA and CDR2 is YSYEKL. After removal of 4 bases from V and 6 bases from J, the junction contained 4 bases not matched to a gene. CDR3 length: 14 residues. In DNA form, the CDR3 reads TGCGCCAGCAGCCGGCTAGCGGGAGTGGATACGCAGTATTTT. It is translated as CASSRLAGVDTQYF.

This chain connects TRBV7-9 to TRBJ1-4; D may be TRBD1 (5 bases). Germline loops: CDR1 SEHNR, CDR2 FQNEAQ (reference sequence). V was clipped by 5 bases and J by 4 bases, with 14 bases between them. The CDR3 covers 15 residues. The CDR3 loop reads CASSGIGTGNEKLFF. As DNA, the CDR3 is TGTGCCAGCAGCGGGATAGGGACTGGTAATGAAAAACTGTTTTTT.

This sequence joins TRBV5-1 and TRBJ1-5, with 10 nucleotides matching TRBD1. Germline V lookup: CDR1 SGHRS, CDR2 YFSETQ. This CDR3 comprises 15 residues. Trimming removed 0 bases from V and 5 bases from J; junction bases left unmatched: 2. CDR3 sequence: CASSLGGQGHQPQHF. The CDR3 DNA follows: TGCGCCAGCAGCTTGGGGGGACAGGGGCATCAGCCCCAGCATTTT.

This rearrangement joins TRBV9 to TRBJ2-3, with D hard to call. Germline V lookup: CDR1 SGDLS, CDR2 YYNGEE. The CDR3 is made up of 15 amino acids. The V end was cut by 4 bases, the J end by 5 bases, with 17 bases between. The CDR3 here is CASSPAGRGGDTQYF. CDR3 DNA sequence: TGTGCCAGCAGCCCTGCTGGCAGAGGTGGAGATACGCAGTATTTT.

The chain links TRBV28 to TRBJ2-2; D remains unclear. Germline-derived CDR1 and CDR2 are MDHEN and SYDVKM. The V gene lost 5 bases and the J gene lost 15 bases, with 19 bases spanning the gap. The CDR3 length is 13 residues. The CDR3 sequence: CASSPPRNTEMFF. The CDR3 bases are TGTGCCAGCAGTCCTCCGAGGAATACCGAGATGTTTTTT.

This rearrangement joins TRBV5-6 to TRBJ2-1, with D maybe TRBD2 (6 bases). This CDR3 is built from 16 residues. Germline CDR1 and CDR2: SGHDT and YYEEEE. V shed 4 bases and J shed 4 bases, with 18 bases lying between them. Here the CDR3 reads CASSRSRLSGYNEQFF. The CDR3 DNA reads TGTGCCAGCAGCCGTTCTCGTCTTAGCGGATACAATGAGCAGTTCTTC.

The V gene is TRBV29-1, the J gene TRBJ2-1; possibly TRBD1 for D (6 bases). V dropped 2 bases and J dropped 0 bases, with 14 bases sitting between them. CDR3 length: 16 residues. Germline V lookup: CDR1 SQVTM, CDR2 ANQGSEA. For the CDR3, the DNA is TGCAGCGTTGAACCCCCGGGACATTTCTCCTACAATGAGCAGTTCTTC. It is translated as CSVEPPGHFSYNEQFF.

The V gene is TRBV29-1, the J gene TRBJ2-2, with TRBD1 matching 8 bases. Germline CDR1 SQVTM, CDR2 ANQGSEA. Trimming took 6 bases from V and 2 from J; bases not matched to a gene: 11. This CDR3 region has 16 residues. The DNA for the CDR3 is TGCAGCGTGAGACAGGGGACAGCGCTAAACACCGGGGAGCTGTTTTTT. This encodes CSVRQGTALNTGELFF.

The chain uses TRBV5-6 and TRBJ1-1; 7 bases agree with TRBD1. Germline CDR1 is SGHDT and CDR2 is YYEEEE. CDR3 length: 15 residues. The V and J ends lost 3 bases and 1 base, in that order; junction bases with no gene match: 6. CDR3 region: CASSSDRAWNTEAFF. CDR3 nucleotide sequence: TGTGCCAGCAGCTCCGACAGGGCGTGGAACACTGAAGCTTTCTTT.

This chain links TRBV7-2 with TRBJ2-5, with D perhaps matching TRBD2 (6 bases). The germline gives CDR1 SGHTA, CDR2 FQGNSA. Trimming took 1 base from V and 4 from J, leaving 10 bases between them. This CDR3 region has 14 residues. DNA for the CDR3: TGTGCCAGCAGCTTAGGACGGGGGTCAGAGACCCAGTACTTC. It translates to CASSLGRGSETQYF. The full variable domain, in which reference TRBV7-2 and TRBJ2-5 provide the parts outside the CDR3, is GAGVSQSPSNKVTEKGKDVELRCDPISGHTALYWYRQSLGQGLEFLIYFQGNSAPDKSGLPSDRFSAERTGGSVSTLTIQRTQQEDSAVYLCASSLGRGSETQYFGPGTRLLVL.

The chain recombines TRBV18 with TRBJ1-5; TRBD1 might be the D (6 bases). The germline V and J ends were trimmed by 3 bases and 0 bases, with 12 bases remaining between them. Germline V gene lookup returns CDR1 KGHSH and CDR2 LQKENI. This CDR3 is built from 16 residues. The CDR3 DNA reads as TGTGCCAGCTCACCTTCAGGGGTTTATAGCAATCAGCCCCAGCATTTT. Its translation is CASSPSGVYSNQPQHF.